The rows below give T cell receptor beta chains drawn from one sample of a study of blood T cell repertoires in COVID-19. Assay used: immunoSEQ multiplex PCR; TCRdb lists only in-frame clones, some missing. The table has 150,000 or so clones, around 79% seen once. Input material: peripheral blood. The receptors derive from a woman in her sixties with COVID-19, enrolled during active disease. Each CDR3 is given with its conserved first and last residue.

CDR3 protein: CASSSPKPGDQPQHF; V gene: TRBV6-2/TRBV6-3; J gene: TRBJ1-5
CDR3 protein: CATSRLTGGDGGYTF; V gene: TRBV19; J gene: TRBJ1-2
CDR3 protein: CASSIDSSSYEQYF; V gene: TRBV11-2; J gene: TRBJ2-7
CDR3 protein: CASSRTHPTGELFF; V gene: TRBV4-3; J gene: TRBJ2-2
CDR3 protein: CASSLVSQPRKFF; V gene: TRBV7-2; J gene: TRBJ2-1
CDR3 protein: CASRSTGFYGYTF; V gene: TRBV9; J gene: TRBJ1-2
CDR3 protein: CASSQGSQETQYF; V gene: TRBV5-5; J gene: TRBJ2-5
CDR3 protein: CASSFNVASYEQYF; V gene: TRBV7-9; J gene: TRBJ2-7
CDR3 protein: CASSATGGGSFQPQHF; V gene: TRBV7-3; J gene: TRBJ1-5
CDR3 protein: CASSSIGRDNTYEQYF; V gene: TRBV5-6; J gene: TRBJ2-7
CDR3 protein: CASSIVGGQGPEAFF; V gene: TRBV19; J gene: TRBJ1-1
CDR3 protein: CASNRAGEKLFF; V gene: TRBV12-3/TRBV12-4; J gene: TRBJ1-4
CDR3 protein: CSVVQGQVSYYGYTF; V gene: TRBV29-1; J gene: TRBJ1-2
CDR3 protein: CASRNSQANEKLFF; V gene: TRBV4-2; J gene: TRBJ1-4
CDR3 protein: CASSQDRGSTEAFF; V gene: TRBV4-2; J gene: TRBJ1-1
CDR3 protein: CASSPQVGGSYGYTF; V gene: TRBV5-4; J gene: TRBJ1-2
CDR3 protein: CASIVSGANVLTF; V gene: TRBV12-3/TRBV12-4; J gene: TRBJ2-6
CDR3 protein: CASSSTGGADTQYF; V gene: TRBV11-3; J gene: TRBJ2-3
CDR3 protein: CASSYGARAGNQPQHF; V gene: TRBV6-2/TRBV6-3; J gene: TRBJ1-5
CDR3 protein: CASSASLAAISTDTQYF; V gene: TRBV28; J gene: TRBJ2-3
CDR3 protein: CASSPTNGYRPYNEQFF; V gene: TRBV18; J gene: TRBJ2-1
CDR3 protein: CASSHQGPGEKLFF; V gene: TRBV19; J gene: TRBJ1-4
CDR3 protein: CASSLTAGVRDTQYF; V gene: TRBV7-9; J gene: TRBJ2-3
CDR3 protein: CASSLDQGGSYNSPLHF; V gene: TRBV5-4; J gene: TRBJ1-6
CDR3 protein: CASSLTSPSYNEQFF; V gene: TRBV11-2; J gene: TRBJ2-1
CDR3 protein: CASSLTIQGISYNSPLHF; V gene: TRBV27; J gene: TRBJ1-6